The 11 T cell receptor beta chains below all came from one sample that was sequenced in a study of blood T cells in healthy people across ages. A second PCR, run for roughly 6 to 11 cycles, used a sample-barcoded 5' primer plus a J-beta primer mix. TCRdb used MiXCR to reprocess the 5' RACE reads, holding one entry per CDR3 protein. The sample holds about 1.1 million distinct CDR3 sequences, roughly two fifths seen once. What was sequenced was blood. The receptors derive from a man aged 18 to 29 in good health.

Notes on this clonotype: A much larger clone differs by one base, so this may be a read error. The CDR3: CVSSQVADTQYF. CDR3 nucleotide sequence: TGTGTCAGCAGCCAAGTGGCAGATACGCAGTATTTT. This chain connects TRBV11-2 to TRBJ2-3; no firm D call. The CDR3 extends over 12 amino acids. Germline values: CDR1 SGHAT, CDR2 FQNNGV.

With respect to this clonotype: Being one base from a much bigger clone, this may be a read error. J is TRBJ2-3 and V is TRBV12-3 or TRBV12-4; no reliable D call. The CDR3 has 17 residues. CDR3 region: CAGSSPQYRSSTDTQYF. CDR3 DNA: TGTGCCGGCAGTTCCCCCCAATATCGCTCTAGCACAGATACGCAGTATTTT.

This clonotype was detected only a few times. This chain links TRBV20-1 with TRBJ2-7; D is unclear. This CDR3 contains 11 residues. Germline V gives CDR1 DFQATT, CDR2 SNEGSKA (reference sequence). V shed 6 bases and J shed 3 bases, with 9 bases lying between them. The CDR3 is CSASTNYEQYF. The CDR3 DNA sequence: TGCAGTGCGTCGACAAACTACGAGCAGTACTTC.

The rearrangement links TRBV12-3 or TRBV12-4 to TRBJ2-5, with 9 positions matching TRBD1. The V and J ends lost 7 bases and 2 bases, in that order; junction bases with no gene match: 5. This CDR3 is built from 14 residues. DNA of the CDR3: TGTGCCAGCACCGATGACAGGGGGCAAGAGACCCAGTACTTC. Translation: CASTDDRGQETQYF.

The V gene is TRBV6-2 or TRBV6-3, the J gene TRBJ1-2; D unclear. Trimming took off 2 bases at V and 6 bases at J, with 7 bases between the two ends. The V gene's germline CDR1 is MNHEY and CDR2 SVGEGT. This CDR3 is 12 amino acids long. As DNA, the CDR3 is TGTGCCAGCAGTTACGAAGGCCATGGCTACACCTTC. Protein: CASSYEGHGYTF.

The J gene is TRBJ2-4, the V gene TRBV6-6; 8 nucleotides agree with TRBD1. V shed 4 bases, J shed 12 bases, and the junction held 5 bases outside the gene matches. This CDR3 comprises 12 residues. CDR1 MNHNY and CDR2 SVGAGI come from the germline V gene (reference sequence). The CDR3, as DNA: TGTGCCAGCAGTTTTCTACAGGGGGATCAGTACTTC. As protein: CASSFLQGDQYF.

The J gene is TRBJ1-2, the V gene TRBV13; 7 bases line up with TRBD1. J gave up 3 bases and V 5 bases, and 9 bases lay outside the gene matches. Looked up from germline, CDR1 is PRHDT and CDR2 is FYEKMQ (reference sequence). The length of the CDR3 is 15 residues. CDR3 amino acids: CASSLEGAADYGYTF. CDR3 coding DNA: TGTGCCAGCAGCCTCGAGGGGGCCGCCGACTATGGCTACACCTTC.

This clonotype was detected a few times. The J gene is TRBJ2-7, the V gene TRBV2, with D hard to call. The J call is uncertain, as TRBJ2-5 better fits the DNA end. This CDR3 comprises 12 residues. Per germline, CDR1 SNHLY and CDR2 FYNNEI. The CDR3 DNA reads TGTGCCAGCAGTGAAGATTGGGAGACCCAGTACTTC. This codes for CASSEDWETQYF.

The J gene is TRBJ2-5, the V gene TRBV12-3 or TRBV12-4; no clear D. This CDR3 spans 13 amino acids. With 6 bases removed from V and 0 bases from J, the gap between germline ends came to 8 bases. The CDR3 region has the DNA TGTGCCAGCAGGGACCCGTACCAAGAGACCCAGTACTTC. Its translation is CASRDPYQETQYF.

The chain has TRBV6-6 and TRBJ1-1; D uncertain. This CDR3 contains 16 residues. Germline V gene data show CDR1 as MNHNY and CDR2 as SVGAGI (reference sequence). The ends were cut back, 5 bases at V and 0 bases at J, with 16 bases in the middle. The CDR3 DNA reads TGTGCCAGCAGTCCCCGGGGAGGCCCCGTGAACACTGAAGCTTTCTTT. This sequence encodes CASSPRGGPVNTEAFF.

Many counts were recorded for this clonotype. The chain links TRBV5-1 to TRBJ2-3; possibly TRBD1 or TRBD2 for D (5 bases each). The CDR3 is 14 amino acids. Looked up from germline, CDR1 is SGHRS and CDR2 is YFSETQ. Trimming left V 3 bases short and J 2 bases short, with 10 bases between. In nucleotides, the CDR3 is TGCGCCAGCAGCTCCCCGGGGACCACAGATACGCAGTATTTT. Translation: CASSSPGTTDTQYF.